The 21 T cell receptor beta chains reported below all come from one sample, sequenced in a study of blood T cells in healthy people across ages. Primers used in a second PCR of about 7 to 11 cycles were a sample-barcoded 5' primer and a J-beta primer mix. Each CDR3 protein gets one entry after TCRdb re-called the 5' RACE reads with MiXCR. The sample yields about 1 million distinct CDR3 sequences, 20% to 25% seen once. This same sample was also taken into another study, of T cells of mothers and their children.

Sample: blood. Receptor source: a girl aged 2-10 years in good health.

This clonotype came up a few times. The chain combines TRBV12-3 or TRBV12-4 with TRBJ1-3; tentatively, D is TRBD1 (5 bases). Trimming pared 2 bases from V and 2 bases from J, leaving 10 bases between. CDR3 length: 15 residues. The CDR3 sequence: CASSLWGGTGNTIYF. The CDR3 DNA follows: TGTGCCAGCAGTTTATGGGGGGGTACTGGAAACACCATATATTTT.

This clonotype occurred a few times. This rearrangement joins TRBV4-1 to TRBJ2-1; D is possibly TRBD1 (5 bases). The V gene's germline CDR1 is MGHRA and CDR2 YSYEKL. V lost 2 bases, J lost 9 bases, and 11 bases lay in between. The length of the CDR3 is 13 residues. The chain's CDR3 is CASSQTGAFEQFF. CDR3 nucleotide sequence: TGCGCCAGCAGCCAAACAGGAGCCTTTGAGCAGTTCTTC.

This clonotype was picked up a small number of times. This chain uses TRBV24-1 with TRBJ2-1; D might be TRBD2 (5 bases). The germline V gene encodes CDR1 KGHDR and CDR2 SFDVKD. CDR3 length: 16 residues. The V gene lost 0 bases and the J gene lost 1 base, with 9 bases spanning the gap. The CDR3 coding sequence is TGTGCCACCAGTGATTTGGAAGGGAGATCCTACAATGAGCAGTTCTTC. It specifies CATSDLEGRSYNEQFF.

This clonotype appeared a few times. The V gene is TRBV6-5, the J gene TRBJ2-2; 8 bases are a match to TRBD2. Germline trimming cut 4 bases from V and 5 bases from J; bases unmatched to any gene: 9. The CDR3 is made up of 16 amino acids. Germline V gives CDR1 MNHEY, CDR2 SVGAGI. The CDR3 region has the DNA TGTGCCAGCAGTTCACTAGCGGAAGAAGGAACCGGGGAGCTGTTTTTT. This sequence encodes CASSSLAEEGTGELFF.

The V gene is TRBV4-3, the J gene TRBJ2-5; D gene ambiguous. The last part of the DNA fits TRBJ2-7 better; the J call may be wrong. Per germline, CDR1 LGHNA and CDR2 YSLEER. CDR3 length: 15 amino acids. CDR3 nucleotides: TGCGCCAGCAGCCAAGGGGCTGGATACGGGTACGAGCAGTACTTC. This gives the protein CASSQGAGYGYEQYF.

Only a few counts were recorded for this clonotype. The V gene is TRBV4-3, the J gene TRBJ2-3; D gene unclear. From germline, CDR1 is LGHNA and CDR2 YSLEER. The CDR3 covers 14 residues. V was shortened by 4 bases and J by 3 bases, with 11 bases between the two germline ends. The CDR3 nucleotides are TGCGCCAGCAGCCGAAGAGTAAGAACAGATACGCAGTATTTT. As protein: CASSRRVRTDTQYF.

This sequence joins TRBV20-1 and TRBJ2-2, with a tentative D call TRBD2 (5 bases). V lost 3 bases to trimming and J lost 7 bases, with 9 bases between them. CDR1 is DFQATT, CDR2 SNEGSKA, per germline (reference sequence). CDR3 length: 12 residues. The CDR3 protein is CSARRAGGELFF. The CDR3 region has the DNA TGCAGTGCTAGGAGGGCAGGCGGGGAGCTGTTTTTT.

A few counts support this clonotype. The rearrangement links TRBV29-1 to TRBJ2-5; D unclear. The J call may be faulty, since TRBJ2-7 better matches the DNA end. The CDR3 consists of 14 residues. Looked up from germline, CDR1 is SQVTM and CDR2 is ANQGSEA. CDR3 loop: CSVVVQTPPYEQYF. The CDR3 region has the DNA TGCAGCGTGGTCGTCCAGACACCCCCCTACGAGCAGTACTTC.

In this sample, this clonotype turned up a few times. The chain has TRBV6-2 or TRBV6-3 and TRBJ1-2, with unresolved D. Trimming took 4 bases from V and 5 from J, leaving 11 bases between them. Germline CDR1 is MNHEY and CDR2 is SVGEGT. This CDR3 is built from 13 residues. CDR3 region: CASSSGPNYGYTF. CDR3 nucleotide sequence: TGTGCCAGCAGTTCTGGACCCAATTATGGCTACACCTTC.

This rearrangement joins TRBV7-9 to TRBJ2-5; 8 bases align to TRBD2. The CDR3 has 16 residues. The junction had 8 bases not matched to a gene; V was cut back by 5 bases and J by 0 bases. CDR1 is SEHNR and CDR2 is FQNEAQ in the germline V gene (reference sequence). The CDR3 DNA reads as TGTGCCAGCAGCCCATCCGGGAGGGAGTACCAAGAGACCCAGTACTTC. Translation gives CASSPSGREYQETQYF.

This clonotype was found a few times. The chain has TRBV7-2 and TRBJ2-5; possibly TRBD1 or TRBD2 for D (6 bases each). The CDR3 contains 14 residues. Germline V lookup: CDR1 SGHTA, CDR2 FQGNSA. Trimming shortened V by 3 bases and J by 11 bases, and 19 bases separated the two germline ends. The CDR3 nucleotides are TGTGCCAGCAGCTTTGAGGAGGGGGTGGGGGAGCAGTACTTC. Protein: CASSFEEGVGEQYF.

The J gene is TRBJ2-7, the V gene TRBV7-2, with D possibly being TRBD2 (5 bases). The DNA matches TRBJ2-1 better at its end, which makes the J call doubtful. The CDR3 contains 14 residues. CDR1 SGHTA and CDR2 FQGNSA come from the germline V gene. Written as DNA, the CDR3 is TGTGCCAGCAGCCCTAGCTGGCCCCACAATGAGCAGTTCTTC. Amino acids: CASSPSWPHNEQFF.

In its sample, this clonotype was seen a few times. The genes are TRBV20-1 and TRBJ2-3; 7 nucleotides line up with TRBD2. Germline V gene lookup returns CDR1 DFQATT and CDR2 SNEGSKA (reference sequence). The CDR3 has 16 residues. Trimming at V came to 2 bases and at J to 2 bases, leaving 10 bases not matched to a gene. The CDR3 nucleotides read TGCAGTGCTAGACGACTAGGGACTACTTACACAGATACGCAGTATTTT. This translates into CSARRLGTTYTDTQYF.

The sample holds a few counts of this clonotype. The J gene is TRBJ1-4, the V gene TRBV11-3; D not certain. V was pared by 2 bases and J by 5 bases, with 9 bases between. CDR1 and CDR2 from the germline V gene are SGHNT and YENEEA. The CDR3 is made up of 14 amino acids. Here the CDR3 reads CASSLRLENEKLFF. The CDR3 DNA sequence: TGTGCCAGCAGCTTACGTCTGGAGAATGAAAAACTGTTTTTT.

Many counts were recorded for this clonotype. The chain recombines TRBV6-5 with TRBJ1-5; no firm D call. V was clipped by 6 bases and J by 0 bases, with 6 bases between them. The CDR3 loop spans 13 amino acids. Germline values: CDR1 MNHEY, CDR2 SVGAGI. CDR3 DNA: TGTGCCAGCAGACTGTATAGCAATCAGCCCCAGCATTTT. Protein product: CASRLYSNQPQHF.

The chain is built from TRBV7-2 and TRBJ2-5; TRBD2 matches at 7 bases. The J call may be faulty, since TRBJ2-7 better matches the DNA end. The CDR3 sequence is 14 residues long. Looked up from germline, CDR1 is SGHTA and CDR2 is FQGNSA. The CDR3: CASSGSSGTPEQYF. The CDR3 coding sequence is TGTGCCAGCAGCGGCTCTAGCGGTACCCCCGAGCAGTACTTC.

The chain is built from TRBV28 and TRBJ1-1; 8 positions match TRBD1. V lost 5 bases and J lost 5; bases outside the gene matches: 16. CDR3 size: 17 residues. CDR1 and CDR2 (germline): MDHEN, SYDVKM. The CDR3 loop reads CASSPIGTGFKWTEAFF. The CDR3 bases are TGTGCCAGCAGTCCGATCGGGACAGGATTTAAGTGGACTGAAGCTTTCTTT.

There are a few counts of this clonotype. V usage is TRBV3-1 and J usage is TRBJ2-5; TRBD2 matches 12 bases. The germline gives CDR1 LGHDT, CDR2 YNNKEL (reference sequence). The CDR3 is 17 residues long. V lost 4 bases and J lost 4; bases outside the gene matches: 10. CDR3 sequence: CASSRPVLAGGLETQYF. CDR3 in DNA: TGTGCCAGCAGCCGACCGGTCCTAGCGGGGGGGCTAGAGACCCAGTACTTC.

There are a few counts of this clonotype. The chain recombines TRBV7-9 with TRBJ2-5; no clear D. Per germline, CDR1 SEHNR and CDR2 FQNEAQ (reference sequence). Trimming took 2 bases from V and 2 from J, leaving 12 bases between them. The CDR3 is made up of 15 amino acids. CDR3 nucleotide sequence: TGTGCCAGCAGCTTATCCGGACGGATACAAGAGACCCAGTACTTC. Encoded protein: CASSLSGRIQETQYF.

This clonotype was counted a few times. CDR3 sequence (DNA): TGTGCCATCCAACTAGCCTCCCAAGAGACCCAGTACTTC. This translates into CAIQLASQETQYF. The chain recombines TRBV2 with TRBJ2-5; possibly TRBD2 for D (6 bases). Per germline, CDR1 SNHLY and CDR2 FYNNEI. Deletions cut 10 bases from V and 1 base from J, with 13 bases between. There are 13 residues in the CDR3.

This clonotype was seen only a few times. Sequence at one end of the junction differs from germline and may be a read error. The V gene is TRBV7-9, the J gene TRBJ2-5; D not resolved. The assigned J gene may be wrong: the sequence end matches TRBJ2-7 better. The CDR3 is 14 amino acids. CDR1 and CDR2 from the germline V gene are SEHNR and FQNEAQ (reference sequence). CDR3 amino acids: CASSLSGRQDEQYF. As DNA, the CDR3 is TGTGCTAGCAGCTTAAGTGGCCGGCAAGACGAGCAGTACTTC.